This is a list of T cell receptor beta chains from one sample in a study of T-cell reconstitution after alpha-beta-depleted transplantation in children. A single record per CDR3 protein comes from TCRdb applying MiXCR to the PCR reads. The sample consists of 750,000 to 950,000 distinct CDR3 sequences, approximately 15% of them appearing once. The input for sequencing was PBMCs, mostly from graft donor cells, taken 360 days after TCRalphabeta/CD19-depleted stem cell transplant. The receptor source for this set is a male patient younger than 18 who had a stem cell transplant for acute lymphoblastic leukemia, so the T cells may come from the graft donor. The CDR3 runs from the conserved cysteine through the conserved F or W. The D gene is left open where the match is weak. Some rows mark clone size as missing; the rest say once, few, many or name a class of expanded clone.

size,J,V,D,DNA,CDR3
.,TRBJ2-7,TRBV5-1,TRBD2,TGCGCCAGCAGCTTGGTATTAGCGGGGGATACGACCTACGAGCAGTACTTC,CASSLVLAGDTTYEQYF
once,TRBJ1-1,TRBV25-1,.,TGTGCCAGCTCCAGCACGGCCTTTGGTGAAGCTTTCTTT,CASSSTAFGEAFF
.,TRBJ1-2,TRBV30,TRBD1,TGTGCCTGGAGCCTCGGACAGGGCTATGGCTACACCTTC,CAWSLGQGYGYTF
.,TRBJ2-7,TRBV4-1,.,TGCGCCAGCAGCGCACTAACTATACCCTACGAGCAGTACTTC,CASSALTIPYEQYF
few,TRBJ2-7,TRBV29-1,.,TGCAGCGCGACACGGGCCTCCTACGAGCAGTACTTC,CSATRASYEQYF
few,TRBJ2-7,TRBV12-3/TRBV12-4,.,TGTGCCAGCAGTTTAAATCGGGCGTCCTACGAGCAGTACTTC,CASSLNRASYEQYF
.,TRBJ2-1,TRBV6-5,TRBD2,TGTGCCAGCAGTTACGGCCCGGGACTAGCTTTTTTCTTC,CASSYGPGLAFFF
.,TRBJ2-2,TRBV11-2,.,TGTGCCAGCAGCTTGGGCTCGGGTCCCGGGGAGCTGTTTTTT,CASSLGSGPGELFF
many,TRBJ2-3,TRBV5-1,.,TGCGCCAGCAGCTCCACCCCCCGCACAGATACGCAGTATTTT,CASSSTPRTDTQYF
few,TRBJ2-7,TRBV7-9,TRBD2,TGTGCCAGCAGCTACAACGTGGTAGCGGGAGGGCCTTCGGAGCAGTACTTC,CASSYNVVAGGPSEQYF
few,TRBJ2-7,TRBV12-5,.,TGTGCTAGTGGTTTGGGCCGGGATAGCTCCTACGAGCAGTACTTC,CASGLGRDSSYEQYF
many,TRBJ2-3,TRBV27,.,TGTGCCAGCAGTCCTCGGGGGCGAAGCTGGGAGAGCACAGATACGCAGTATTTT,CASSPRGRSWESTDTQYF
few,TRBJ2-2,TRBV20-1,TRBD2,TGCAGTGCTAGAGGGGGACTAGATGAGCTGTTTTTT,CSARGGLDELFF
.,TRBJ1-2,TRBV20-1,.,TGCAGTGCTAGAGCGGAGACTACGGGGTCATACTATGGCTACACCTTC,CSARAETTGSYYGYTF
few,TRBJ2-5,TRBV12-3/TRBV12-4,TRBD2,TGTGCCAGCAGTTTAGTGGGACTAGCGGGGGGGGCTCCGGAGACCCAGTACTTC,CASSLVGLAGGAPETQYF
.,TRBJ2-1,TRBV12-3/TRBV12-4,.,TGTGCCAGCAGTTTAGCGCAGGGGGGCCCCATCGGCAATGAGCAGTTCTTC,CASSLAQGGPIGNEQFF
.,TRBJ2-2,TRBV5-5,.,TGTGCCAGCAGCTTTTTTTGGGGTTACACCGGGGAGCTGTTTTTT,CASSFFWGYTGELFF
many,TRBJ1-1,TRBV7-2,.,TGTGCCAGCAGCCGCCTGTCGGCGACTGAAGCTTTCTTT,CASSRLSATEAFF
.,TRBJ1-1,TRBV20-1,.,TGCAGTGTCCCCCTCTGGGGCGGACGGAACACTGAAGCTTTCTTT,CSVPLWGGRNTEAFF
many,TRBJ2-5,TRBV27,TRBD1,TGTGCCAGCAGTTTTTCAGGGGGCGCTGGGGAGACCCAGTACTTC,CASSFSGGAGETQYF
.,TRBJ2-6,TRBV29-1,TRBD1,TGCAGCGCCGGGACAGGCAAAATAAGCTCTGGGGCCAACGTCCTGACTTTC,CSAGTGKISSGANVLTF
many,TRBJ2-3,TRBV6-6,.,TGTGCCAGTTTGGCTGTTGATACGCAGTATTTT,CASLAVDTQYF
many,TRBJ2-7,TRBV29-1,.,TGCAGCGCAAAACAGGGATGGAACGAGCAGTACTTC,CSAKQGWNEQYF
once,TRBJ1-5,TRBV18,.,TGTGCCAGCTCCCTAAGGGGGAACAATCAGCCCCAGCATTTT,CASSLRGNNQPQHF
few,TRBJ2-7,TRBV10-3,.,TGTGCCATCAGTGGAAGGGCAGGTCATTTTTCCTACGAGCAGTACTTC,CAISGRAGHFSYEQYF
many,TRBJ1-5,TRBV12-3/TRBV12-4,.,TGCGCCAGCAGCTTGGAAAGAAATCAGCCCCAGCATTTT,CASSLERNQPQHF
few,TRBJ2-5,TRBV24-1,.,TGTGCCACCAGTGATCCGGGGCACCAAGAGACCCAGTACTTC,CATSDPGHQETQYF
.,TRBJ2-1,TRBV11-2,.,TGTGCCAGCAGCCCCATACCCTACAATGAGCAGTTCTTC,CASSPIPYNEQFF
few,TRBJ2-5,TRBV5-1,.,TGCGCCAGCAGCTTTGGGCCCTTTGGCGGAGCCCCCGAGACCCAGTACTTC,CASSFGPFGGAPETQYF
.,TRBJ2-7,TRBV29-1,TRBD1,TGCAGCGTTGTCCCCCGGGACAGGGTCTACGAGCAGTACTTC,CSVVPRDRVYEQYF
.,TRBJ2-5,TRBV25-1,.,TGTGCCAGCAGTGAAAGAAAGGGAGGCCAAGAGACCCAGTACTTC,CASSERKGGQETQYF
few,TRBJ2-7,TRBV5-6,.,TGTGCCAGCAGCAGGGGACTCGACCCGCACGAGCAGTACTTC,CASSRGLDPHEQYF